The 11 T cell receptor beta chains below all came from one sample that was sequenced in a study of coeliac disease. The table came from immunoSEQ multiplex PCR; TCRdb's copy has only in-frame clones and leaves some out. The sample has 3,500 or so clones; 69% are singletons. Sample: intraepithelial lymphocytes from the gut. These receptor sequences come from a man aged 25-40 years with celiac disease.

This clone was seen more than once but under ten times. The chain uses TRBV18 and TRBJ1-4; no clear D. V lost 1 base and J 0 bases, leaving 9 bases between the germline ends. This CDR3 contains 16 residues. Germline CDR1 KGHSH, CDR2 LQKENI. The CDR3 region has the DNA TGTGCCAGCTCACCACTACTTGTTGCAACTAATGAAAAACTGTTTTTT. It encodes CASSPLLVATNEKLFF.

The CDR3 DNA reads TGTGCCTGGAGTGCGGGACACTCTGGAAACACCATATATTTT. Encoded protein: CAWSAGHSGNTIYF. The chain has TRBV30 and TRBJ1-3, with a possible D match to TRBD1 (6 bases). The ends were cut back, 1 base at V and 0 bases at J, with 7 bases in the middle. This CDR3 has 14 residues. Germline assignment: CDR1 GTSNPN and CDR2 SVGIG (reference sequence). Filled out from reference TRBV30 and TRBJ1-3, the complete variable domain reads SQTIHQWPATLVQPVGSPLSLECTVEGTSNPNLYWYRQAAGRGLQLLFYSVGIGQISSEVPQNLSASRPQDRQFILSSKKLLLSDSGFYLCAWSAGHSGNTIYFGEGSWLTVV.

A few counts support this clone. The chain combines TRBV4-3 with TRBJ1-3, with D possibly matching TRBD1 (5 bases). V gave up 0 bases and J gave up 3 bases, with 15 bases separating them. Germline values: CDR1 LGHNA, CDR2 YSLEER. CDR3 size: 17 residues. The CDR3 here is CASSQDRQGIGGNTIYF. CDR3 in DNA: TGCGCCAGCAGCCAAGACCGTCAGGGAATAGGTGGAAACACCATATATTTT.

This chain links TRBV7-2 with TRBJ1-4; no clear D gene. Germline V gives CDR1 SGHTA, CDR2 FQGNSA. The V end was cut by 6 bases, the J end by 0 bases, with 5 bases between. CDR3 length: 13 residues. CDR3 bases: TGTGCCAGCAGGGCAGCAACTAATGAAAAACTGTTTTTT. Amino acids: CASRAATNEKLFF.

The rearrangement joins TRBV27 to TRBJ2-3; D perhaps matches TRBD2 (7 bases). CDR1 and CDR2 from the germline V gene are MNHEY and SMNVEV (reference sequence). The CDR3 spans 17 residues. V lost 6 bases and J lost 3, with 22 bases in between. The CDR3 region is CASSLRWGRGSTDTQYF. CDR3 bases: TGTGCCAGCAGCCTACGATGGGGGCGGGGGTCGACAGATACGCAGTATTTT.

This clone has a handful of counts. The V call is TRBV7-9, the J call TRBJ2-7; 10 nucleotides line up with TRBD1. The CDR3 is made up of 15 amino acids. Germline loops: CDR1 SEHNR, CDR2 FQNEAQ (reference sequence). J was trimmed by 3 bases and V by 4 bases; bases with no gene match: 6. The CDR3 DNA reads as TGTGCCAGCAGCTCCCGGACAGGGGGAATCTACGAGCAGTACTTC. Residues: CASSSRTGGIYEQYF.

The chain is built from TRBV13 and TRBJ2-5; D is perhaps TRBD1 (5 bases). Germline V gene data show CDR1 as PRHDT and CDR2 as FYEKMQ (reference sequence). V lost 4 bases and J lost 4, with 19 bases in between. There are 16 residues in the CDR3. This CDR3 is CASSSRGGNPGETQYF. As DNA, the CDR3 is TGTGCCAGCAGCTCAAGGGGTGGCAACCCTGGAGAGACCCAGTACTTC.

The gene calls are TRBV27 and TRBJ2-7, with D perhaps TRBD2 (5 bases). Germline V gene lookup returns CDR1 MNHEY and CDR2 SMNVEV (reference sequence). There are 13 residues in the CDR3. Trimming took 4 bases from V and 2 from J, leaving 9 bases between them. The chain's CDR3 is CASSYGKAYEQYF. In nucleotides, the CDR3 is TGTGCCAGCAGTTACGGGAAAGCCTACGAGCAGTACTTC.

The J gene is TRBJ2-1, the V gene TRBV28; D might be TRBD1 or TRBD2, each matching 6 bases. Germline-derived CDR1 and CDR2 are MDHEN and SYDVKM. V dropped 6 bases and J dropped 5 bases, with 17 bases sitting between them. This CDR3 comprises 15 residues. CDR3 coding DNA: TGTGCCAGCAGCTTAGCGGCAGGGGACAACAATGAGCAGTTCTTC. Its translation is CASSLAAGDNNEQFF.

This clone was detected only once. This sequence joins TRBV7-2 and TRBJ1-2, with D unresolved. The CDR3 loop spans 13 amino acids. Germline assignment: CDR1 SGHTA and CDR2 FQGNSA. The ends were cut back, 1 base at V and 3 bases at J, with 6 bases in the middle. The CDR3 spells CASSLGADYGYTF. For the CDR3, the DNA is TGTGCCAGCAGCTTAGGGGCAGACTATGGCTACACCTTC.

This chain uses TRBV28 with TRBJ2-7; 7 bases line up with TRBD1. Trimming cost V 2 bases and J 3 bases; bases outside gene matches: 4. Germline V gene data show CDR1 as MDHEN and CDR2 as SYDVKM. CDR3 length: 14 residues. The CDR3 nucleotides are TGTGCCAGCAGTTTAGACAGGGAGAGCTACGAGCAGTACTTC. Encoded protein: CASSLDRESYEQYF.